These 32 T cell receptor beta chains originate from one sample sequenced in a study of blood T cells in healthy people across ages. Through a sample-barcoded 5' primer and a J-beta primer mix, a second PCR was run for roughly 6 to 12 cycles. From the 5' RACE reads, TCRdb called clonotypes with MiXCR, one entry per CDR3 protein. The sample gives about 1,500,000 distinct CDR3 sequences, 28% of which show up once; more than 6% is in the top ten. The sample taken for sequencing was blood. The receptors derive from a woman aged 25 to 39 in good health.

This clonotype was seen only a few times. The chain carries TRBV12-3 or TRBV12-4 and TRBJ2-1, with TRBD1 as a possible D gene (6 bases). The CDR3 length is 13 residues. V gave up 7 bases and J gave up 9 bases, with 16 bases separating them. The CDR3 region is CASTYLGASEQFF. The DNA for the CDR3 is TGTGCCAGCACCTATTTGGGGGCGAGTGAGCAGTTCTTC.

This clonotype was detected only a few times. This CDR3 reads CASSQGIYRGYTEAFF. The CDR3, as DNA: TGTGCCAGCAGCCAGGGGATATACAGGGGCTATACTGAAGCTTTCTTT. The rearrangement uses TRBV4-2 and TRBJ1-1, with TRBD1 matching 7 bases. After removal of 3 bases from V and 5 bases from J, the junction contained 12 bases not matched to a gene. CDR1 is LGHNA, CDR2 YNFKEQ, per germline. The CDR3 covers 16 residues.

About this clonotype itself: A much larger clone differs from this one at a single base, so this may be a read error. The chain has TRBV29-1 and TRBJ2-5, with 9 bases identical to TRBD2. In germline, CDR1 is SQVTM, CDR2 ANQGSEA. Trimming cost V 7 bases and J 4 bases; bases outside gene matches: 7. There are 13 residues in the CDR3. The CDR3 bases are TGCAGCGGCCAAGCGGGAGGCGGAGAGACCCAGTACTTC. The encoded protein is CSGQAGGGETQYF.

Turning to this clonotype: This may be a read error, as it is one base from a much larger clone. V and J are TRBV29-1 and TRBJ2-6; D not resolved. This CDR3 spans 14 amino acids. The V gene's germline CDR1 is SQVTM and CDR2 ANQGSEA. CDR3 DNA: TGCGGCGTTTACTACAGCTCTGGGGCCAACGTCCTGACTTTC. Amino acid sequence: CGVYYSSGANVLTF. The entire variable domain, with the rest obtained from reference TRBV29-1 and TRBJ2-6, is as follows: SAVISQKPSRDICQRGTSLTIQCQVDSQVTMMFWYRQQPGQSLTLIATANQGSEATYESGFVIDKFPISRPNLTFSTLTVSNMSPEDSSIYLCGVYYSSGANVLTFGAGSRLTVL.

The CDR3 DNA follows: TGCAGTGCTAGGTTTGGCGTTTCCTACAATGAGCAGTTCTTC. This translates into CSARFGVSYNEQFF. The chain joins TRBV20-1 to TRBJ2-1; no firm D call. With 3 bases removed from V and 1 base from J, the gap between germline ends came to 10 bases. The length of the CDR3 is 14 residues. Germline values: CDR1 DFQATT, CDR2 SNEGSKA (reference sequence).

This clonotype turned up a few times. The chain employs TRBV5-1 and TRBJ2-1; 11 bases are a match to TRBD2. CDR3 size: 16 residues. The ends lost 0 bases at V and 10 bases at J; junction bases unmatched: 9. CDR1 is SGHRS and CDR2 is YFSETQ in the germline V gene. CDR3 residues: CASSLAVLAGGREQFF. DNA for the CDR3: TGCGCCAGCAGCTTGGCCGTGCTAGCGGGAGGTAGGGAGCAGTTCTTC. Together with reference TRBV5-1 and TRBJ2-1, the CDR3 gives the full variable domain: KAGVTQTPRYLIKTRGQQVTLSCSPISGHRSVSWYQQTPGQGLQFLFEYFSETQRNKGNFPGRFSGRQFSNSRSEMNVSTLELGDSALYLCASSLAVLAGGREQFFGPGTRLTVL.

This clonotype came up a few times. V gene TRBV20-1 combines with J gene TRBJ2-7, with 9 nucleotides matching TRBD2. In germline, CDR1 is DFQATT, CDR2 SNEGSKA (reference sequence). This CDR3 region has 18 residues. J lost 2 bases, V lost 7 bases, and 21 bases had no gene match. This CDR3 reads CSVRGPSAGGRSAYEQYF. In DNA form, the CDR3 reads TGCAGTGTGCGGGGTCCGTCAGCGGGGGGAAGGTCCGCCTACGAGCAGTACTTC.

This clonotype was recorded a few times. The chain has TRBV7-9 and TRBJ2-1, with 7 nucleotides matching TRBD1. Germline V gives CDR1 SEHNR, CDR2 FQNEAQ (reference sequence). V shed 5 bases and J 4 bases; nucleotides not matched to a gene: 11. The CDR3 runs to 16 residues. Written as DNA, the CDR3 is TGTGCCAGCAGCACTACAACAGGGGAAAATTACAATGAGCAGTTCTTC. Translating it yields CASSTTTGENYNEQFF.

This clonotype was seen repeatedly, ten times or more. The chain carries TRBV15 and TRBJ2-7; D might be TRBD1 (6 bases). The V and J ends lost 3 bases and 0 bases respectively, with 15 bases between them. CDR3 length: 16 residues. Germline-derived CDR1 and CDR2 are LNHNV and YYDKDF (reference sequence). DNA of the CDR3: TGTGCCACCAGCAGTCCCAGACAGGAGAGCTCCTACGAGCAGTACTTC. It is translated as CATSSPRQESSYEQYF. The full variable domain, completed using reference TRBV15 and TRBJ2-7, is DAMVIQNPRYQVTQFGKPVTLSCSQTLNHNVMYWYQQKSSQAPKLLFHYYDKDFNNEADTPDNFQSRRPNTSFCFLDIRSPGLGDTAMYLCATSSPRQESSYEQYFGPGTRLTVT.

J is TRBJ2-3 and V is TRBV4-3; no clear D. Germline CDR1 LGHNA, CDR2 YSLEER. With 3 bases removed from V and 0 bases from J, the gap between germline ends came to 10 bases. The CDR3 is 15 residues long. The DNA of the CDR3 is TGCGCCAGCAGCCACAGGTTTTCTAGCACAGATACGCAGTATTTT. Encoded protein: CASSHRFSSTDTQYF.

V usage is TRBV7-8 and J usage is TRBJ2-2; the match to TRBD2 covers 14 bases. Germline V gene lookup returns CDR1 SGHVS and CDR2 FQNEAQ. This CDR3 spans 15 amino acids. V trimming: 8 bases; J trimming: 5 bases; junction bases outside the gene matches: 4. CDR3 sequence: CASGGLAGETGELFF. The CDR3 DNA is TGTGCCAGCGGGGGACTAGCGGGAGAAACCGGGGAGCTGTTTTTT.

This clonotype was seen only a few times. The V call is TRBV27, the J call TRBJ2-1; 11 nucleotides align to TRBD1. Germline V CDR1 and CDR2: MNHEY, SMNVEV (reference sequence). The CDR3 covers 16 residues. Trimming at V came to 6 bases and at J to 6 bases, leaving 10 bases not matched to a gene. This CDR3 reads CASSPSGQGARNEQFF. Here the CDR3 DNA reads TGTGCCAGCAGCCCCTCCGGACAGGGGGCGCGCAATGAGCAGTTCTTC.

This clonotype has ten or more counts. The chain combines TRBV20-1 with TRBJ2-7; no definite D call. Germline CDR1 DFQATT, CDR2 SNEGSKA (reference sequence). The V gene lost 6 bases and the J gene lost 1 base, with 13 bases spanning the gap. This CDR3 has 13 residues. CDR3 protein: CSARRTGSYEQYF. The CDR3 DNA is TGCAGTGCGAGACGGACCGGTTCCTACGAGCAGTACTTC.

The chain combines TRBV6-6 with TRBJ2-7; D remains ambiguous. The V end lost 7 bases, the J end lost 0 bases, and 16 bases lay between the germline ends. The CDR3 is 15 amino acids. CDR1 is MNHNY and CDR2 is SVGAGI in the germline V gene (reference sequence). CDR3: CASMRARPSSYEQYF. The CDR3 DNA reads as TGTGCCAGCATGCGAGCGAGGCCCAGCTCCTACGAGCAGTACTTC.

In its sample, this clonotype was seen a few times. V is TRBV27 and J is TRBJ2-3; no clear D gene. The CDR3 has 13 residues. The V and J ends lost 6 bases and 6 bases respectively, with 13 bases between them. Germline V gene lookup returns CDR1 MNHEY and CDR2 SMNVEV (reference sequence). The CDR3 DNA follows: TGTGCCAGCAGCAAGATTGCACACGATACGCAGTATTTT. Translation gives CASSKIAHDTQYF.

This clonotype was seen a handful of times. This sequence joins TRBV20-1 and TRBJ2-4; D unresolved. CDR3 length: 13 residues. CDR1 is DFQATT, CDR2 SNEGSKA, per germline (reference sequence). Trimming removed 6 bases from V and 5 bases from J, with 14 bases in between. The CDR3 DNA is TGCAGTGCCGTCGTGGGCAGAGAAAACATTCAGTACTTC. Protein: CSAVVGRENIQYF.

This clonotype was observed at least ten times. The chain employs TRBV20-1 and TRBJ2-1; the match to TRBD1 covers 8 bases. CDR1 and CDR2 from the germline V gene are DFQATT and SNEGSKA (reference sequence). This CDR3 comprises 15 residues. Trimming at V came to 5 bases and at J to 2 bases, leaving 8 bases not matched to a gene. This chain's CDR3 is CSALDRAGTYNEQFF. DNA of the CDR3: TGCAGTGCTTTGGACAGGGCGGGGACCTACAATGAGCAGTTCTTC.

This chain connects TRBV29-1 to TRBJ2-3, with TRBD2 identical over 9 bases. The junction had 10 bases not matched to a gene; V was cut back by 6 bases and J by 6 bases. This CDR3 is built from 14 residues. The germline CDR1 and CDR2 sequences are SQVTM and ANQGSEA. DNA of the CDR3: TGCAGCGTCGGACTAGCGATCTCGTGGGATACGCAGTATTTT. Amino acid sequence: CSVGLAISWDTQYF.

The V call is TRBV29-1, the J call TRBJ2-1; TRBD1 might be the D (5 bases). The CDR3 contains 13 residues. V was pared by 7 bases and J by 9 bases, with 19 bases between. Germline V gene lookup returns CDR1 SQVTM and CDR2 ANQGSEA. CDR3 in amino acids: CSASGLLRGEQFF. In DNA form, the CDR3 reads TGCAGCGCCTCGGGCCTGCTAAGGGGTGAGCAGTTCTTC.

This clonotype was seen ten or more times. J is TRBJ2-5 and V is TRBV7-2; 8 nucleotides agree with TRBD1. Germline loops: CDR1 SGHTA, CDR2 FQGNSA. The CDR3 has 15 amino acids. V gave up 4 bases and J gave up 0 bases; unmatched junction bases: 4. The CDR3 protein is CASSSHRGYQETQYF. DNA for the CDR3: TGTGCCAGCAGCTCGCACAGGGGGTACCAAGAGACCCAGTACTTC.

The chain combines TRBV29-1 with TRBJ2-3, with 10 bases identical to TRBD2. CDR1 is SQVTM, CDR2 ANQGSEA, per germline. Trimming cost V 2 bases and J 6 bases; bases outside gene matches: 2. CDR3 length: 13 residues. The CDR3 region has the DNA TGCAGCGTTGAACCGGGACTAGCGGATACGCAGTATTTT. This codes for CSVEPGLADTQYF.

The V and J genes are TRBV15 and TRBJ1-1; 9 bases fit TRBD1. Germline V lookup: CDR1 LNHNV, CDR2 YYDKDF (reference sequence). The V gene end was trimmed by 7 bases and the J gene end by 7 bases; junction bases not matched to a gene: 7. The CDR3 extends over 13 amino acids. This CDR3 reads CATNDRDRDEAFF. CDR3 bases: TGTGCCACCAACGACCGGGACAGGGATGAAGCTTTCTTT.

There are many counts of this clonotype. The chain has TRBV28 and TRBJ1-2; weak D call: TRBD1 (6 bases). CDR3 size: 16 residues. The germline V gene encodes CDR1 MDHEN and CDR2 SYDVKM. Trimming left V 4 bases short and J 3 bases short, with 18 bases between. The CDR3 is CASSYQTQGYYYGYTF. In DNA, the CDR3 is TGTGCCAGCAGTTATCAAACACAGGGTTACTACTATGGCTACACCTTC.

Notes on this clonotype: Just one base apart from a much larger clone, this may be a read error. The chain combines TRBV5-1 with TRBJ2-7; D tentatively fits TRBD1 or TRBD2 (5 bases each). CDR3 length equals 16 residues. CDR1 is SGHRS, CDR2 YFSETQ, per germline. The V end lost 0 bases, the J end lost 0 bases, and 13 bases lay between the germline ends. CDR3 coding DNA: TGCGCCAGCAGCTTGGAGGGACCGATGGGCTCCTACGAGCAGTACTTC. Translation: CASSLEGPMGSYEQYF.

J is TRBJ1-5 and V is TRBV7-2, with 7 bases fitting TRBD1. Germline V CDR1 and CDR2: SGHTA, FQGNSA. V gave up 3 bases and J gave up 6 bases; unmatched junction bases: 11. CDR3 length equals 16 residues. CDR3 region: CASSLMSTGHRQPQHF. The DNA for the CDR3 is TGTGCCAGCAGCTTGATGTCGACAGGGCATCGTCAGCCCCAGCATTTT.

The CDR3 DNA reads as TGTGCCATCAGTGAGTCGACTAGCGGGAGTTCAGAGACCCAGTACTTC. This translates into CAISESTSGSSETQYF. The genes are TRBV10-3 and TRBJ2-5, with 12 bases identical to TRBD2. The CDR3 is 16 residues long. Per germline, CDR1 ENHRY and CDR2 SYGVKD. Germline trimming cut 0 bases from V and 4 bases from J; bases unmatched to any gene: 3.

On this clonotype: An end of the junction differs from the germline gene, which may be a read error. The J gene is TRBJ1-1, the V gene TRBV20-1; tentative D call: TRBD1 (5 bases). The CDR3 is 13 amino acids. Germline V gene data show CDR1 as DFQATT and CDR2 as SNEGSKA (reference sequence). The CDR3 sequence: CSTSWRPGHGAFF. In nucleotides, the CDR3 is TGCAGTACTAGTTGGAGGCCCGGACATGGAGCTTTCTTT.

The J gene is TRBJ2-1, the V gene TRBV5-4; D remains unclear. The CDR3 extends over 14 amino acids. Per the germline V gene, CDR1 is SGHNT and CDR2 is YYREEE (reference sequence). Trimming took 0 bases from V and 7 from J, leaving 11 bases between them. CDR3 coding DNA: TGTGCCAGCAGCTTGGGGGGTATGGAGAATGAGCAGTTCTTC. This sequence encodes CASSLGGMENEQFF.

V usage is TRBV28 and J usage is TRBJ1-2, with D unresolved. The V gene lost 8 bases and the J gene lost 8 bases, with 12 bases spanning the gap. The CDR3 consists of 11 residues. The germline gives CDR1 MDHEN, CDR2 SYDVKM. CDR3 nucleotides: TGTGCCAGCGGAAATTATGACGGCTACACCTTC. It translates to CASGNYDGYTF.

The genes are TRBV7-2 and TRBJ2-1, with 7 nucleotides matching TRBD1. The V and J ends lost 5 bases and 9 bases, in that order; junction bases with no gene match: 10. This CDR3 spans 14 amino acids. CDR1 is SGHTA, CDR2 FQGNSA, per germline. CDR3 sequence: CASSTTGACPEQFF. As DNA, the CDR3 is TGTGCCAGCAGCACCACAGGGGCCTGCCCTGAGCAGTTCTTC.

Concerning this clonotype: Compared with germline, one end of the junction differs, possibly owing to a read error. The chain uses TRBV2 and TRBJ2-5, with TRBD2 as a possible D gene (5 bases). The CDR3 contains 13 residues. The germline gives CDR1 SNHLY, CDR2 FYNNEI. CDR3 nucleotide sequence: TGTGTCAGCGGCCTAGGGTTGGGGGAGACCCAGTACTTC. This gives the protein CVSGLGLGETQYF.

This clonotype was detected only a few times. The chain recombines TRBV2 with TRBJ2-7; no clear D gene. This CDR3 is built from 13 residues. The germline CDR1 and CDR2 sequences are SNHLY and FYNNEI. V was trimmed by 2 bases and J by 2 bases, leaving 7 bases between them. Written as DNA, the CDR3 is TGTGCCAGCAGTGAATCTAGTCCCTACGAGCAGTACTTC. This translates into CASSESSPYEQYF.